What follows describes a single T cell receptor (beta chain). The assay was immunoSEQ multiplex PCR, and TCRdb's table has in-frame clones only and misses some. The sample lists 300,000 to 400,000 clones, around 89% seen once, with more than 0.8% in the top ten. The ends lost 6 bases at V and 3 bases at J; junction bases unmatched: 11. Germline V gene lookup returns CDR1 MNHEY and CDR2 SVGAGI. The CDR3 runs to 15 residues. The data derive from a study of blood T cell repertoires in COVID-19. The sequenced material came from PBMCs or T cells enriched from blood (not recorded which). The origin of this receptor is a man aged 18 to 29 who had recovered from COVID-19. This chain links TRBV6-5 with TRBJ2-7; the match to TRBD1 covers 7 bases. CDR3 DNA: TGTGCCAGCAGAGAGTCCGGGACAGTACACTACGAGCAGTACTTC. It specifies CASRESGTVHYEQYF.